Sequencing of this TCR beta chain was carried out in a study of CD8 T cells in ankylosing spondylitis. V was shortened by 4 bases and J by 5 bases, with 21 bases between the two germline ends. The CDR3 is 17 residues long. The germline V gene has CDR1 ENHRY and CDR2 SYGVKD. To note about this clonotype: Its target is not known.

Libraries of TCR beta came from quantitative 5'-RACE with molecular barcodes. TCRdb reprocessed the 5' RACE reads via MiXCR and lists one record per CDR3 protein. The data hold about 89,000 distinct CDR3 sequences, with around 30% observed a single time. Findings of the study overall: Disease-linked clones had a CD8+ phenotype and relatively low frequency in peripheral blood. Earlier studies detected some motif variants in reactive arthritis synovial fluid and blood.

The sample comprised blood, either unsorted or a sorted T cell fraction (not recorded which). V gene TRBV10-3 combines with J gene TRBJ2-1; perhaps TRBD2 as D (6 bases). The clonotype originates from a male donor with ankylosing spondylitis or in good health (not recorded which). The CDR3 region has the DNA TGTGCCATCAGTGGAGCTAGCGTCGCGGTATCCCACAATGAGCAGTTCTTC. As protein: CAISGASVAVSHNEQFF.